The 28 T cell receptor beta chains below all came from one sample that was sequenced in a study of blood T cell repertoires in COVID-19. TCRdb's table, derived via immunoSEQ multiplex PCR, lists solely in-frame clones and lacks some. The table has about 380,000 clones, over 75% seen once; the top ten hold 1% to 1.5%. Sequencing input: PBMCs or T cells enriched from blood (not recorded which). These receptors were taken from a man aged 25-40 years who had recovered from COVID-19.

This clone was picked up one time. This chain joins TRBV7-9 and TRBJ1-5; 8 positions agree with TRBD1. Germline CDR1 is SEHNR and CDR2 is FQNEAQ (reference sequence). Germline trimming cut 4 bases from V and 3 bases from J; bases unmatched to any gene: 8. This CDR3 has 16 residues. Written as DNA, the CDR3 is TGTGCCAGCAGCTCGGGACAGGCCGTTCCCAATCAGCCCCAGCATTTT. Its protein product is CASSSGQAVPNQPQHF.

This sequence joins TRBV14 and TRBJ2-5, with D possibly TRBD2 on 5 matching bases. CDR3 length: 13 residues. Per germline, CDR1 SGHDN and CDR2 FVKESK. The V and J ends lost 0 bases and 5 bases respectively, with 7 bases between them. As DNA, the CDR3 is TGTGCCAGCAGCCAAGATGGCGGGGAGACCCAGTACTTC. Translated, it gives CASSQDGGETQYF.

V is TRBV7-9 and J is TRBJ2-1, with D maybe TRBD2 (5 bases). V lost 7 bases, J lost 9 bases, and 16 bases lay in between. Germline assignment: CDR1 SEHNR and CDR2 FQNEAQ (reference sequence). The CDR3 is 13 residues long. CDR3 amino acids: CASTPRVVGEQFF. DNA for the CDR3: TGTGCCAGCACCCCGAGGGTAGTAGGTGAGCAGTTCTTC. The entire variable domain, with the rest obtained from reference TRBV7-9 and TRBJ2-1, is as follows: DTGVSQNPRHKITKRGQNVTFRCDPISEHNRLYWYRQTLGQGPEFLTYFQNEAQLEKSRLLSDRFSAERPKGSFSTLEIQRTEQGDSAMYLCASTPRVVGEQFFGPGTRLTVL.

This clone was counted a single time. CDR3: CASSFTRETQYF. For the CDR3, the DNA is TGTGCCAGCAGTTTTACGAGAGAGACCCAGTACTTC. V and J are TRBV12-3 or TRBV12-4 and TRBJ2-5; the D is unclear. The CDR3 is 12 residues long. Trimming cost V 3 bases and J 4 bases, with 6 bases left between them.

This clone was observed once. The J gene is TRBJ1-3, the V gene TRBV7-2, with D possibly matching TRBD1 (6 bases). The V end lost 4 bases, the J end lost 1 base, and 8 bases lay between the germline ends. Germline V gene data show CDR1 as SGHTA and CDR2 as FQGNSA. The CDR3 consists of 14 residues. As DNA, the CDR3 is TGTGCCAGCAGCTCAGGGGCTTCTGGAAACACCATATATTTT. The encoded protein is CASSSGASGNTIYF.

This clone was detected only once. The V call is TRBV12-3 or TRBV12-4, the J call TRBJ1-1; D uncertain. Trimming removed 5 bases at V and 3 bases at J, with 10 bases between. CDR3 length equals 13 residues. The CDR3 DNA is TGTGCCAGCAGTATAACAGCTTACACTGAAGCTTTCTTT. This codes for CASSITAYTEAFF.

The V gene is TRBV2, the J gene TRBJ1-1, with a tentative D call TRBD1 (5 bases). Germline values: CDR1 SNHLY, CDR2 FYNNEI. The germline V and J ends were trimmed by 7 bases and 1 base, with 16 bases remaining between them. CDR3 length: 15 amino acids. CDR3 sequence (DNA): TGTGCCAGCATCCCAACCAGGGTTACGAACACTGAAGCTTTCTTT. Protein product: CASIPTRVTNTEAFF.

The sample holds one count of this clone. This CDR3 is CASSVFTQGLGSPLHF. CDR3 in DNA: TGTGCCAGCAGTGTTTTCACTCAGGGGTTGGGTTCACCCCTCCACTTT. This rearrangement joins TRBV2 to TRBJ1-6; D is perhaps TRBD1 (6 bases). Germline V gene lookup returns CDR1 SNHLY and CDR2 FYNNEI. Trimming cost V 4 bases and J 9 bases, with 19 bases left between them. The CDR3 is 16 residues long.

The chain carries TRBV9 and TRBJ1-3; 7 nucleotides match TRBD1. The CDR3 sequence is 15 residues long. J gave up 0 bases and V 3 bases, and 3 bases lay outside the gene matches. Germline V lookup: CDR1 SGDLS, CDR2 YYNGEE. In DNA, the CDR3 is TGTGCCAGCAGCGCCCAGGGGGTCTCTGGAAACACCATATATTTT. Translating gives CASSAQGVSGNTIYF.

The gene calls are TRBV9 and TRBJ1-2; tentatively, D is TRBD1 (5 bases). CDR1 is SGDLS and CDR2 is YYNGEE in the germline V gene. This CDR3 contains 15 residues. V lost 1 base, J lost 6 bases, and 16 bases lay in between. The CDR3 nucleotides are TGTGCCAGCAGCGTAATGAGGGCCGGGGGGGATGGCTACACCTTC. Protein product: CASSVMRAGGDGYTF.

V is TRBV3-1 (or the pseudogene TRBV3-2) and J is TRBJ2-5, with 13 positions matching TRBD2. From germline, CDR1 is LGHDT and CDR2 YNNKEL (reference sequence). CDR3 length: 17 residues. Unmatched junction bases numbered 7, after V lost 4 bases and J lost 2 bases. The CDR3 region has the DNA TGTGCCAGCAGCCGCTATACTAGCGGGGGGGCACAAGAGACCCAGTACTTC. Translating gives CASSRYTSGGAQETQYF.

This chain links TRBV27 with TRBJ1-6; 11 bases line up with TRBD1. The germline V gene has CDR1 MNHEY and CDR2 SMNVEV (reference sequence). V gave up 7 bases and J gave up 7 bases; unmatched junction bases: 9. This CDR3 region has 16 residues. DNA for the CDR3: TGTGCCAGCACTCAAGGACAGGGGGCTCCGAATTCACCCCTCCACTTT. Translated: CASTQGQGAPNSPLHF.

The CDR3 is CASSLATGANSPLHF. The DNA of the CDR3 is TGTGCCAGCAGCTTAGCCACAGGGGCCAATTCACCCCTCCACTTT. V is TRBV7-9 and J is TRBJ1-6, with 7 nucleotides matching TRBD1. CDR3 length: 15 residues. From germline, CDR1 is SEHNR and CDR2 FQNEAQ (reference sequence). V lost 0 bases, J lost 7 bases, and 3 bases stayed unmatched.

The chain employs TRBV5-6 and TRBJ1-1; D possibly corresponds to TRBD1 (6 bases). The CDR3 is made up of 14 amino acids. Deletions cut 5 bases from V and 4 bases from J, with 15 bases between. The germline V gene encodes CDR1 SGHDT and CDR2 YYEEEE. In DNA, the CDR3 is TGTGCCAGCAGTTGGGGGGGGCTCGGCACTGAAGCTTTCTTT. Translated: CASSWGGLGTEAFF.

This rearrangement joins TRBV28 to TRBJ1-4; 7 bases agree with TRBD1. Germline CDR1 and CDR2: MDHEN and SYDVKM. The V and J ends lost 7 bases and 4 bases, in that order; junction bases with no gene match: 6. CDR3 length equals 14 residues. The CDR3: CASIRTGFNEKLFF. DNA for the CDR3: TGTGCCAGCATCCGGACAGGCTTTAATGAAAAACTGTTTTTT.

This chain links TRBV18 with TRBJ1-3, with D perhaps matching TRBD1 (6 bases). The CDR3 spans 13 residues. Germline CDR1 is KGHSH and CDR2 is LQKENI. Trimming cost V 3 bases and J 8 bases, with 11 bases left between them. Here the CDR3 DNA reads TGTGCCAGCTCACCGAACAGGGCGGACACCATATATTTT. Its protein product is CASSPNRADTIYF.

V is TRBV5-6 and J is TRBJ2-1; unclear D gene. Germline values: CDR1 SGHDT, CDR2 YYEEEE. Trimming removed 3 bases from V and 9 bases from J, with 7 bases in between. The CDR3 runs 11 residues. CDR3 sequence reads: CASSSSGEQFF. The CDR3 bases are TGTGCCAGCAGCTCGTCGGGTGAGCAGTTCTTC.

The rearrangement joins TRBV27 to TRBJ2-7, with TRBD1 as a possible D gene (5 bases). Trimming shortened V by 4 bases and J by 3 bases, and 16 bases separated the two germline ends. Germline CDR1 is MNHEY and CDR2 is SMNVEV (reference sequence). The CDR3 has 15 amino acids. CDR3 nucleotide sequence: TGTGCCAGCAGTTCCGAGGAAGGGGTTCACTACGAGCAGTACTTC. Its protein product is CASSSEEGVHYEQYF.

The chain couples TRBV18 to TRBJ2-1, with 10 bases matching TRBD2. This CDR3 comprises 17 residues. Germline-derived CDR1 and CDR2 are KGHSH and LQKENI. J gave up 7 bases and V 3 bases, and 12 bases lay outside the gene matches. The CDR3 sequence is CASSPYSLAGLGNEQFF. The CDR3 bases are TGTGCCAGCTCACCTTACTCACTAGCGGGGTTGGGAAATGAGCAGTTCTTC.

The count of this clone is one. V usage is TRBV27 and J usage is TRBJ2-3; no reliable D call. In germline, CDR1 is MNHEY, CDR2 SMNVEV (reference sequence). Trimming stripped 8 bases from V and 0 bases from J, with 9 bases between. There are 13 residues in the CDR3. The CDR3 region is CASRAFSTDTQYF. DNA for the CDR3: TGTGCCAGCCGTGCGTTTAGCACAGATACGCAGTATTTT.

V gene TRBV6-5 combines with J gene TRBJ1-2; TRBD1 matches 9 bases. This CDR3 contains 15 residues. Losses at the gene ends were 8 bases for V and 2 bases for J; bases not matched to a gene: 9. The V gene's germline CDR1 is MNHEY and CDR2 SVGAGI. CDR3 coding DNA: TGTGCCAGCGTGCTTATACAGGGGGCAAACTATGGCTACACCTTC. Protein: CASVLIQGANYGYTF.

The V gene is TRBV4-3, the J gene TRBJ1-2; 8 positions match TRBD1. The CDR3 is 15 amino acids. Trimming cost V 1 base and J 3 bases; bases outside gene matches: 4. The germline V gene has CDR1 LGHNA and CDR2 YSLEER. Here the CDR3 reads CASSQGATGDYGYTF. CDR3 DNA sequence: TGCGCCAGCAGCCAAGGCGCGACAGGGGACTATGGCTACACCTTC.

This clone was seen only once. The chain is built from TRBV13 and TRBJ1-2; 12 bases fit TRBD1. CDR1 is PRHDT and CDR2 is FYEKMQ in the germline V gene (reference sequence). The CDR3 has 16 amino acids. With 5 bases clipped from V and 2 bases from J, the junction kept 6 bases outside the gene matches. This chain's CDR3 is CASSARDRGLNYGYTF. CDR3 coding DNA: TGTGCCAGCAGCGCCCGGGACAGGGGGCTGAACTATGGCTACACCTTC.

The chain has TRBV18 and TRBJ1-2; 9 nucleotides line up with TRBD1. CDR1 and CDR2 (germline): KGHSH, LQKENI. With V trimmed by 0 bases and J by 4 bases, 6 bases remained unmatched. This CDR3 contains 16 residues. The CDR3 here is CASSPPRDRVGYGYTF. In nucleotides, the CDR3 is TGTGCCAGCTCACCACCGAGGGACAGGGTTGGCTATGGCTACACCTTC.

The chain uses TRBV7-9 and TRBJ1-5; D is undetermined. This CDR3 has 13 residues. V gave up 2 bases and J gave up 7 bases, with 9 bases separating them. Germline V gene sequence: CDR1 SEHNR, CDR2 FQNEAQ (reference sequence). CDR3 sequence: CASSLSGSQPQHF. Here the CDR3 DNA reads TGTGCCAGCAGCTTATCGGGGAGCCAGCCCCAGCATTTT.

This rearrangement joins TRBV7-9 to TRBJ1-5; D is ambiguous. The V gene's germline CDR1 is SEHNR and CDR2 FQNEAQ (reference sequence). The CDR3 runs 14 residues. V was shortened by 7 bases and J by 2 bases, with 12 bases between the two germline ends. The CDR3 DNA reads as TGTGCCAGCACCGCCGACTGGGGCAATCAGCCCCAGCATTTT. It translates to CASTADWGNQPQHF.

A word on this clone: The same CDR3 is also encoded by other DNA sequences in this sample. The chain combines TRBV18 with TRBJ1-1; D is perhaps TRBD1 (5 bases). V was shortened by 1 base and J by 3 bases, with 12 bases between the two germline ends. The CDR3 runs to 15 residues. CDR1 KGHSH and CDR2 LQKENI come from the germline V gene. The DNA for the CDR3 is TGTGCCAGCTCACCACGAAAGGGGTTGGACACTGAAGCTTTCTTT. Amino acids: CASSPRKGLDTEAFF.

This clone occurred once. The V gene is TRBV30, the J gene TRBJ1-5, with a possible D match to TRBD1 (6 bases). The CDR3 runs 15 residues. Germline CDR1 GTSNPN, CDR2 SVGIG (reference sequence). V gave up 2 bases and J gave up 3 bases, with 14 bases separating them. CDR3: CAWSLDSTPNQPQHF. The CDR3, as DNA: TGTGCCTGGAGTTTGGACAGTACCCCCAATCAGCCCCAGCATTTT. The whole variable domain, remainder taken from reference TRBV30 and TRBJ1-5, is SQTIHQWPATLVQPVGSPLSLECTVEGTSNPNLYWYRQAAGRGLQLLFYSVGIGQISSEVPQNLSASRPQDRQFILSSKKLLLSDSGFYLCAWSLDSTPNQPQHFGDGTRLSIL.